This paragraph reports one T cell receptor beta chain. This clone's antigen is unknown. No qualities accompany the bases; no much larger clone lies one base away. This sample was taken from a study of T cells in Graves' hyperthyroidism and ophthalmopathy (dated by TCRdb to the late 2010s). For the study in its entirety: To identify TCR V-J signatures that set the groups apart, the researchers used a discovery cohort of 100 patients, made up of under 45 with Graves' ophthalmopathy and 55 to 65 with stable Graves' hyperthyroidism. The paper reports TCR Vbeta CDR3 sequencing of more than 120 peripheral blood samples: some 41 ophthalmopathy, 75 to 80 hyperthyroidism and around 17 progressor patients. The study also compared thyroid tissue and blood T-cell repertoires from a handful of Graves' hyperthyroidism patients. Prospective prediction of ophthalmopathy was tested in an independent validation cohort consisting of 18 to 20 hyperthyroidism patients and 15 to 17 patients who later progressed to ophthalmopathy. After blood sampling, hyperthyroidism patients were treated with methimazole at a starting dose of 30 mg daily, and ophthalmopathy patients were treated with high-dose intravenous methylprednisolone. The 75 to 100 discovery patients were divided at random into training and test sets in a 7:3 ratio. The paper as a whole reports these results and caveats: Ophthalmopathy was separated from stable hyperthyroidism by a 13 V-J signature model, with roughly 88% sensitivity and 81% to 82% specificity obtained in cross-validation and 80%/75% obtained in testing. Blood samples also contained most of the expanded thyroid clonotypes (frequency above 0.001), which suggests that blood repertoires may reflect thyroid immune responses. No statistical method was used to set the sample size in advance, and investigators knew the group allocation. In validation, progression to ophthalmopathy was predicted by the model with roughly 71% sensitivity and nearly 75% specificity, a median of roughly 6 months before onset.

Graves' hyperthyroidism was defined as stable when no progression to ophthalmopathy occurred over 18 months of follow-up. The hyperthyroidism patients were between 18 and 65 years old and newly diagnosed, with a disease duration of less than 2 months. The study excluded patients with uncontrolled infections, other autoimmune diseases, pregnancy or lactation. Diagnoses relied on clinical symptoms, serum thyroxine and TRAb, thyroid ultrasound and orbital computed tomography. Total RNA was extracted with Trizol reagent, and quality was checked on an Agilent 2100 Bioanalyzer. CDR1 and CDR2, looked up from the germline V gene, are ENHRY and SYGVKD. At the junction V is shortened by 10 bases and J by 6 bases, with 15 bases in between. The CDR3, cysteine through phenylalanine, is 13 amino acids long. Just CDR3 DNA is preserved here, 39 bases in frame from base 1. TCR beta CDR3 regions were amplified from RNA transcripts. The first round of RT-PCR for the TCR CDR3 was performed with the HTBI primer set and the Qiagen OneStep RT-PCR kit. The libraries were constructed in a second round of multiplex PCR and then size-selected and purified. Paired-end sequencing of the libraries was performed with 100 bp reads on an Illumina HiSeq2000. In the original analysis: SOAPnuke was used to process the raw data, throwing out any read that contained adapters or uncalled bases, had a mean Phred below 15, or lacked an exact constant-primer or identifier match. High-quality paired reads were merged with COPE v1.2.5, and unique nucleotide sequences were defined as clonotypes. MiTCR v1.1 was used to align the clonotypes against IMGT TRBV, TRBD and TRBJ reference segments. Analysis was restricted to V-J combinations with a frequency above 0.0001, which covered roughly 99% of repertoires. The TCS score was defined as the ratio of F50 (clonal expansion) to E x V (chaos), calculated using BLOSUM62-based TCRdist between CDR3 peptides within each V-J. Welch's t-statistics and random forest reduced roughly 500 V-J features to around 14, which were used in a naive Bayes classifier (R e1071). In TCRdb, the public reads were trimmed at Q25 with fastp and aligned with MiXCR, with productive beta chains retained. Each entry merges the rows of one CDR3 protein and shows their most common DNA and genes. TCRdb assigned the V and J calls; the authors' analysis was not used. This sample lists hundreds of thousands of distinct CDR3 sequences; approximately 44% were detected once. The ten most abundant clones make up just over 8% of the sample.

The chain links TRBV10-3 with TRBJ1-4; tentative D gene TRBD1, with 5 bases matching. Material: peripheral blood or thyroid tissue (not recorded which). The TCR sequence derives from a woman aged 18 to 35 with Graves' hyperthyroidism. Donor details come from another sample of the same person, matched by shared clones. The CDR3 region reads CASRPRGDEKLFF. DNA sequence: TGTGCCAGCAGGCCCAGAGGGGATGAAAAACTGTTTTTT.